Included here is one TCR beta chain sequence, with context. In the original workflow: Amplifying reference gene primers gave estimates of nucleated cell counts. Sequencing used immunoSEQ multiplex PCR; TCRdb keeps in-frame clones, though not all of them. The V and J calls and clone size are taken from that table; D and trimming were inferred from the DNA. The table has about 86,000 clones, approximately 80% seen once. The data belong to a study of blood T cell repertoires in COVID-19. Across the study: Specimens from acute and convalescent COVID-19 originated in the United States, Italy and Spain. Sources were T cells, B-cell-depleted T cells, or PBMCs; the material itself was cDNA or gDNA.

CDR1 is SGHDT and CDR2 is YYEEEE in the germline V gene. The germline V and J ends were trimmed by 4 bases and 7 bases, with 18 bases remaining between them. This CDR3 has 16 amino acids. This sequence joins TRBV5-6 and TRBJ1-6; no definite D call. Sequencing used peripheral blood. This TCR was recovered from a man in his forties or fifties with acute or convalescent COVID-19. This CDR3 is CASSPPGGVNNSPLHF. CDR3 coding DNA: TGTGCCAGCAGCCCCCCCGGCGGGGTCAACAATTCACCCCTCCACTTT.